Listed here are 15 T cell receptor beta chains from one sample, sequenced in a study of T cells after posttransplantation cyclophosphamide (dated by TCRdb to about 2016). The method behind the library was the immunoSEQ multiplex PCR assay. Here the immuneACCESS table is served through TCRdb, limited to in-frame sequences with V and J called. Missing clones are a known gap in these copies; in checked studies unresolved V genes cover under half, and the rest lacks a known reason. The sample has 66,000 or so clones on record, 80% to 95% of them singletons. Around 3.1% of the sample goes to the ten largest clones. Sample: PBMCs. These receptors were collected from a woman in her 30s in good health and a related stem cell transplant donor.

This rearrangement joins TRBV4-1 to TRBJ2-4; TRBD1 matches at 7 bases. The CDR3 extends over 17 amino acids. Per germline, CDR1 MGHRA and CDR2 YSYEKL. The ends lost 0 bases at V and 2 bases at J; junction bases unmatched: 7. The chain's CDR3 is CASSQERQGFTKNIQYF. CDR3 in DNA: TGCGCCAGCAGCCAAGAGAGACAGGGATTTACCAAAAACATTCAGTACTTC.

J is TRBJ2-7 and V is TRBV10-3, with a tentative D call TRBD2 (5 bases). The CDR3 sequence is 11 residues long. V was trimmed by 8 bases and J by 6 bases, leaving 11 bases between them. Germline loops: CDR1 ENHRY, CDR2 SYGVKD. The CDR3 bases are TGTGCCATCCTGTCCGGAGGCGAGCAGTACTTC. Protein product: CAILSGGEQYF.

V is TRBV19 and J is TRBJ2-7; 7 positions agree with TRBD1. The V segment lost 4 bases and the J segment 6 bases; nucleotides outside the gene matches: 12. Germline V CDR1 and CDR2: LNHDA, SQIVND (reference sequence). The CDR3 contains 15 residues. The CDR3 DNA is TGTGCCAGTAGTACGTCAAGACAGGGCCTGGGCGAGCAGTACTTC. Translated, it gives CASSTSRQGLGEQYF.

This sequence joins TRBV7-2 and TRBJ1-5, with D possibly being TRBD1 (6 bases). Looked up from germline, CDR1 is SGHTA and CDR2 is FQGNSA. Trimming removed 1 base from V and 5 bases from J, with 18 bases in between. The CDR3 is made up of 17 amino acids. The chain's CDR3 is CASSLEGGWGAHQPQHF. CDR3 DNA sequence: TGTGCCAGCAGCTTAGAAGGGGGGTGGGGGGCGCATCAGCCCCAGCATTTT.

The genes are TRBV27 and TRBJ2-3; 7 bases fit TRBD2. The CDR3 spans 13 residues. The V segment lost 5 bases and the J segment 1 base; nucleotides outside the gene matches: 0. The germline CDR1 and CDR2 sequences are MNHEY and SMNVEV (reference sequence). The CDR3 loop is CASSGGGTDTQYF. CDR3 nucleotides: TGTGCCAGCAGTGGGGGGGGCACAGATACGCAGTATTTT.

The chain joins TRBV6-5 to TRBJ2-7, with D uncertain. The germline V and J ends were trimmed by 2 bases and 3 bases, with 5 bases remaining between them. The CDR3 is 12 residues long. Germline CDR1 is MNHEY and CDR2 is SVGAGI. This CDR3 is CASSYKGYEQYF. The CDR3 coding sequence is TGTGCCAGCAGTTACAAGGGCTACGAGCAGTACTTC.

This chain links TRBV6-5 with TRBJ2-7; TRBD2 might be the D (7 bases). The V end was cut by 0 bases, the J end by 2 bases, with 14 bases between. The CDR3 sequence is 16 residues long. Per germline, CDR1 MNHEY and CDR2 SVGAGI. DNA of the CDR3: TGTGCCAGCAGTTACTCCTTCCGGGGGGCCACCTACGAGCAGTACTTC. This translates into CASSYSFRGATYEQYF.

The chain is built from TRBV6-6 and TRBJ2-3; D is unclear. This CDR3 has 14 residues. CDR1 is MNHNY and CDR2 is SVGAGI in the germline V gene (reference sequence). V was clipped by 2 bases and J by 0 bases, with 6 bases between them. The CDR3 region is CASSYGRSTDTQYF. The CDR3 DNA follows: TGTGCCAGCAGTTACGGAAGAAGCACAGATACGCAGTATTTT.

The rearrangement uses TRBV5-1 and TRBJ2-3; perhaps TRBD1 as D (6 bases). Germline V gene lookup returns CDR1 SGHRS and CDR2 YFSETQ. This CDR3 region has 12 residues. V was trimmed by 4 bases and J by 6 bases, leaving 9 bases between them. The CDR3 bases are TGCGCCAGCAGCAAAGACAGGGATACGCAGTATTTT. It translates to CASSKDRDTQYF.

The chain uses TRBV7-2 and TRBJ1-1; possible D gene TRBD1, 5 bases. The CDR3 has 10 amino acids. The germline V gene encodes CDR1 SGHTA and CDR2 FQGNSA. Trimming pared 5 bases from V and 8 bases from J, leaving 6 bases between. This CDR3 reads CASSRTEAFF. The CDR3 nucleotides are TGTGCCAGCAGCCGGACAGAAGCTTTCTTT.

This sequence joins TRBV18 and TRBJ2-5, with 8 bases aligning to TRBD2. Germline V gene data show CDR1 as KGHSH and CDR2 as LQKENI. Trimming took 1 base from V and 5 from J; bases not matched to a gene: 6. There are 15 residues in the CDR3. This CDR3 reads CASSPLRTSRETQYF. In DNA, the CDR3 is TGTGCCAGCTCACCACTTAGGACTAGCAGGGAGACCCAGTACTTC.

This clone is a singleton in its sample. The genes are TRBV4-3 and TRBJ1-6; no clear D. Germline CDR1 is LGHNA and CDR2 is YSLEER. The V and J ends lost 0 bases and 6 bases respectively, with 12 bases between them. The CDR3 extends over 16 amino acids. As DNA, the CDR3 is TGCGCCAGCAGCCAAGAAAACGGATATGGTAATTCACCCCTCCACTTT. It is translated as CASSQENGYGNSPLHF.

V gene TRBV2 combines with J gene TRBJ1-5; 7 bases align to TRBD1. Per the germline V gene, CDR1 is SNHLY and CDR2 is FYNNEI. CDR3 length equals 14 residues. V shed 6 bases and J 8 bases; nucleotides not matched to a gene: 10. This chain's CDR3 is CASRSTGTLEPQHF. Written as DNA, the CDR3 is TGTGCCAGCAGGTCGACAGGGACCTTGGAGCCCCAGCATTTT.

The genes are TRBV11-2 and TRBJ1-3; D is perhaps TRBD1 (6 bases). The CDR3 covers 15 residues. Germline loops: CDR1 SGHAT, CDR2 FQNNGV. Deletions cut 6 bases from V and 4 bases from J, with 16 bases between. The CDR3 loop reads CASSWGQGSGNTIYF. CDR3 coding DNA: TGTGCCAGCAGTTGGGGGCAGGGGAGCGGAAACACCATATATTTT. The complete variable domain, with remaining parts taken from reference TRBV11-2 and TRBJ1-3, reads EAGVAQSPRYKIIEKRQSVAFWCNPISGHATLYWYQQILGQGPKLLIQFQNNGVVDDSQLPKDRFSAERLKGVDSTLKIQPAKLEDSAVYLCASSWGQGSGNTIYFGEGSWLTVV.

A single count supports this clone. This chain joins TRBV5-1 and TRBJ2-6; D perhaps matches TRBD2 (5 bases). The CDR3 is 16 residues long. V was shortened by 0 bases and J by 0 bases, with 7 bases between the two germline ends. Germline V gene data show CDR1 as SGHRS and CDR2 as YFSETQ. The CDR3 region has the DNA TGCGCCAGCAGCTTGGCCACTAGCTCTGGGGCCAACGTCCTGACTTTC. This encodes CASSLATSSGANVLTF. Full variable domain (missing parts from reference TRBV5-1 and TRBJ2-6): KAGVTQTPRYLIKTRGQQVTLSCSPISGHRSVSWYQQTPGQGLQFLFEYFSETQRNKGNFPGRFSGRQFSNSRSEMNVSTLELGDSALYLCASSLATSSGANVLTFGAGSRLTVL.